This is a list of T cell receptor beta chains from one sample in a study of blood T cell repertoires in COVID-19. TCRdb's table, derived via immunoSEQ multiplex PCR, lists solely in-frame clones and lacks some. This sample has 140,000 to 150,000 clones; about 80% occur once, and the top ten carry approximately 45%. The sequencing input was peripheral blood. These receptors were obtained from a human donor in a cohort sampled during active COVID-19. Both conserved end residues are part of each CDR3. Each record gives: V gene, D gene, clone size, J gene, CDR3 DNA, CDR3 protein. The D gene is left open where the match is weak. Size is omitted from some rows. Given values are once, few, many or a class for expanded clones.

TRBV11-3	TRBD2	NA	TRBJ2-1	TGTGCCAGCAGCTTAGATTGGGCTAGCGGTTACAATGAGCAGTTCTTC	CASSLDWASGYNEQFF
TRBV5-1	TRBD1	NA	TRBJ1-6	TGCGCCAGCAGCTTAGCGACAGGGAATTCACCCCTCCACTTT	CASSLATGNSPLHF
TRBV30	NA	NA	TRBJ1-2	TGTGCCTGTTACTGGACAGTCATTAACTATGGCTACACCTTC	CACYWTVINYGYTF
TRBV4-2	NA	NA	TRBJ2-3	TGTGCCAGCAGCCAAGATTCCCCAGCGGGCTTCAGCACAGATACGCAGTATTTT	CASSQDSPAGFSTDTQYF
TRBV25-1	TRBD2	NA	TRBJ2-3	TGTGCCAGCAGTGAGGCCGGGACTAGCGGGAGAGGGAATACGCAGTATTTT	CASSEAGTSGRGNTQYF
TRBV11-3	NA	NA	TRBJ2-1	TGTGCCAGCAGCTTATACGGAGAAACGTACAATGAGCAGTTCTTC	CASSLYGETYNEQFF
TRBV11-3	NA	NA	TRBJ2-1	TGTGCCAGCAGCCTCGACAATGAGCAGTTCTTC	CASSLDNEQFF
TRBV28	TRBD1	NA	TRBJ2-7	TGTGCCAGCAGTATGACAGGGTTGAACGAGCAGTACTTC	CASSMTGLNEQYF
TRBV3-1/TRBV3-2	NA	NA	TRBJ1-6	TGTGCCAGCAGCCAAAGACAGTATAATTCACCCCTCCACTTT	CASSQRQYNSPLHF
TRBV4-1	NA	NA	TRBJ2-3	TGCGCCAGCAGCCTATCACAGGGGGGGCGGATAGATACGCAGTATTTT	CASSLSQGGRIDTQYF
TRBV19	TRBD1	NA	TRBJ1-6	TGTGCCAGTAGAAACATTGGTCGCAGGGGGCTCTATAATTCACCCCTCCACTTT	CASRNIGRRGLYNSPLHF
TRBV20-1	TRBD1	NA	TRBJ1-6	TGCAGTGCTAGTATAGGGGGCGCGGGCTCCTATAATTCACCCCTCCACTTT	CSASIGGAGSYNSPLHF
TRBV5-5	NA	NA	TRBJ2-2	TGTGCCAGCAGCGCAGATACCGGGGAGCTGTTTTTT	CASSADTGELFF
TRBV5-1	TRBD1	NA	TRBJ1-2	TGCGCCAGCAGCGGCCGGGACAGGGGTTACTATGGCTACACCTTC	CASSGRDRGYYGYTF
TRBV30	TRBD1	once	TRBJ1-5	TGTGCCTGGAGTGCCGGGACAGGGGGTGAAGCCCAGCATTTT	CAWSAGTGGEAQHF
TRBV29-1	TRBD1	NA	TRBJ2-7	TGCAGCGTTGAAAAGGACAGGGGGTTCGAGCAGTACTTC	CSVEKDRGFEQYF
TRBV11-2	TRBD2	NA	TRBJ2-1	TGTGCCAGCAGCTTAGGGGCCGGCGGGAGGGCCAACGATGAGCAGTTCTTC	CASSLGAGGRANDEQFF
TRBV6-2/TRBV6-3	TRBD2	few	TRBJ2-3	TGTGCCAGCAGCGAAGCGGGAGCCGTTTGGGATACGCAGTATTTT	CASSEAGAVWDTQYF
TRBV7-2	TRBD2	NA	TRBJ2-1	TGTGCCAGCAGCTCATCTCCGGGACTAGGAGGAAATGAGCAGTTCTTC	CASSSSPGLGGNEQFF
TRBV11-3	TRBD2	NA	TRBJ2-1	TGTGCCAGCAGCTTGACTAGCGGCAAGAGCTCCTACAATGAGCAGTTCTTC	CASSLTSGKSSYNEQFF
TRBV6-6	TRBD1	NA	TRBJ2-5	TGTGCCAGCAGAAATTCCCCAGGGGGATTGGGAGAGACCCAGTACTTC	CASRNSPGGLGETQYF
TRBV9	TRBD1	few	TRBJ1-2	TGTGCCAGCAGCGTAGGGAACAGGGGGGATAACTATGGCTACACCTTC	CASSVGNRGDNYGYTF
TRBV7-2	TRBD2	NA	TRBJ2-5	TGTGCCAGCAGCTTACAGCGGGGCCACCAAGAGACCCAGTACTTC	CASSLQRGHQETQYF
TRBV9	TRBD1	once	TRBJ1-1	TGTGCCAGCAGCGTAGCTCTAGGGCAGGGGGGATCGGTCGGTGAAGCTTTCTTT	CASSVALGQGGSVGEAFF
TRBV7-8	NA	NA	TRBJ2-1	TGTGCCAGCAGCCCCCGGGAGACCTCCTACAATGAGCAGTTCTTC	CASSPRETSYNEQFF
TRBV5-1	NA	NA	TRBJ2-1	TGCGCCAGCACCGGACAGAGCTCCTACAATGAGCAGTTCTTC	CASTGQSSYNEQFF
TRBV6-5	NA	NA	TRBJ1-2	TGTGCCAGCAGGGCGACAGCACCTAACTATGGCTACACCTTC	CASRATAPNYGYTF
TRBV27	NA	NA	TRBJ1-1	TGTGCCAGCTACAAGTCCCCAGGGGTGAACACTGAAGCTTTCTTT	CASYKSPGVNTEAFF
TRBV9	NA	NA	TRBJ2-2	TGTGCCAGCAGCGTAGCGGTGTCGAACACCGGGGAGCTGTTTTTT	CASSVAVSNTGELFF
TRBV7-9	TRBD1	NA	TRBJ2-1	TGTGCCAGCAGCTTAGGTCGCGGGACAGGACGGGTCAATGAGCAGTTCTTC	CASSLGRGTGRVNEQFF
TRBV5-6	NA	NA	TRBJ1-2	TGTGCCAGCAGCTTGACAGGGCGAGGTAACTATGGCTACACCTTC	CASSLTGRGNYGYTF
TRBV25-1	TRBD2	NA	TRBJ2-3	TGTGCCAGCAGTCAAGTAGCGGGGGGGCCGACACAGTATTTT	CASSQVAGGPTQYF
TRBV6-1	NA	once	TRBJ2-3	TGTGCCAGCAGTGAAGGAGGGGGGGGAGGGGGCACAGATACGCAGTATTTT	CASSEGGGGGGTDTQYF